This T cell receptor (beta chain) was sequenced during a study of cytomegalovirus exposure and HLA in healthy donors. Study findings and constraints: Common viral pathogens seemed to be connected with several of the most significant clusters, according to a later analysis. TCR beta V- and J-gene trimming was later associated with a missense DCLRE1C variant.

A note on this clone: Its antigen is undetermined.

Per the germline V gene, CDR1 is SGHRS and CDR2 is YFSETQ. V lost 5 bases to trimming and J lost 3 bases; unmatched junction nucleotides: 8. This CDR3 spans 14 amino acids. PCR amplification relied on 60 Vbeta primers (plus 13 Jbeta primers). The data were produced by immunoSEQ multiplex PCR, yet TCRdb's version contains in-frame clones alone and is incomplete. The data show 150,000 to 200,000 clones, with 60% to 80% seen just once and about 0.91% held by the top ten. The sequencing input was PBMCs. The clonotype originates from a woman aged 45-65 years in good health and CMV-seropositive. The chain couples TRBV5-1 to TRBJ2-7; TRBD1 aligns across 7 bases. The CDR3 nucleotides read TGCGCCAGCAGTCTGGGTGCAGGGGGCTACGAGCAGTACTTC. This encodes CASSLGAGGYEQYF.